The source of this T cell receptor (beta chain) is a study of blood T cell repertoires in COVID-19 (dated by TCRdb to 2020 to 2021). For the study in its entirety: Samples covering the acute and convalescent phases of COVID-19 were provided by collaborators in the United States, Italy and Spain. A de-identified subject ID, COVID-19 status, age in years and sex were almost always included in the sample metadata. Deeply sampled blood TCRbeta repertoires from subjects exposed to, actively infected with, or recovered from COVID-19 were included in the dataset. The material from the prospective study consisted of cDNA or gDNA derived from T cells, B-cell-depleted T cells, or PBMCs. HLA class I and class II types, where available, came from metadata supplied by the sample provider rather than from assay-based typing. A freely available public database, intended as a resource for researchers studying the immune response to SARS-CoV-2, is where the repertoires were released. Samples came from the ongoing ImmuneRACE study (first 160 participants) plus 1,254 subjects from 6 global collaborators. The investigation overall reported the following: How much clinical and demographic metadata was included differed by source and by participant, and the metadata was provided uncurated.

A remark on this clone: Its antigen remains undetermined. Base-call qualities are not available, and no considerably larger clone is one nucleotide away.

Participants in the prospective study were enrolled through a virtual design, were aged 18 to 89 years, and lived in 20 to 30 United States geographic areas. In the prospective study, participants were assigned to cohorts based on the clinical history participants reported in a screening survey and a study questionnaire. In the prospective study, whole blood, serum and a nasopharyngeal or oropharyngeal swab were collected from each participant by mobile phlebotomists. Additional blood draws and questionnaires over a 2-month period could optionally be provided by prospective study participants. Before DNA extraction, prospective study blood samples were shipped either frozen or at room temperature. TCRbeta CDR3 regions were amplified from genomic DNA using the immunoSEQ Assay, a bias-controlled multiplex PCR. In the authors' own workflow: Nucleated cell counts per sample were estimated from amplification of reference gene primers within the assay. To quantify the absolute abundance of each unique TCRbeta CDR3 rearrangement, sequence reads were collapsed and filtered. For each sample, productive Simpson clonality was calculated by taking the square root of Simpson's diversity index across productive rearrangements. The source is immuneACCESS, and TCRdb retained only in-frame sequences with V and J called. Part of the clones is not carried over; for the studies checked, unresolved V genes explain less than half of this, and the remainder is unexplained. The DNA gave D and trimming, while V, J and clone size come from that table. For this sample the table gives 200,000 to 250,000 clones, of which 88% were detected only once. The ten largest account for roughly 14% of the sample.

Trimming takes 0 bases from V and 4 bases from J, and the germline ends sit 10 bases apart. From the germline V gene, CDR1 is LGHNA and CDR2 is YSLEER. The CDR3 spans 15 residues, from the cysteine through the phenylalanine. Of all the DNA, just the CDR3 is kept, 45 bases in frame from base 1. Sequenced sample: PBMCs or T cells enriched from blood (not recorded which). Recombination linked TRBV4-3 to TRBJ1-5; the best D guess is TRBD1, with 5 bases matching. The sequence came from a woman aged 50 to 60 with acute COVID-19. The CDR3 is CASSQDPTVNQPQHF. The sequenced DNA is TGCGCCAGCAGCCAAGATCCGACAGTAAATCAGCCCCAGCATTTT.